The T cell receptor (beta chain) under discussion was sequenced for a study of T-cell memory formation after mild COVID-19. Study outcomes and limitations: Shrinking CD4+ clones were chiefly CM and EM; CD8+ ones were chiefly EMRA.

V lost 5 bases, J lost 7 bases, and 15 bases lay in between. The CDR3 totals 14 residues. Germline V gene lookup returns CDR1 SGHVS and CDR2 FQNEAQ. Regarding this clonotype: The antigen is unknown.

TCRdb re-called the 5' RACE reads through MiXCR, storing one row per CDR3 protein. The table records around 390,000 distinct CDR3 sequences, 15% to 20% of them present only once. The clonotype was recovered from a man aged 18 to 29 who had mild COVID-19 (a few samples of this study predate the infection). Cell type and time point are not known. The chain is built from TRBV7-8 and TRBJ1-5, with TRBD1 as a possible D gene (5 bases). Sequencing was carried out using PBMCs or a T cell subset sorted from them (not recorded which). CDR3 protein: CASSPSGGVQPQHF. CDR3 coding DNA: TGTGCCAGCAGCCCTAGCGGGGGGGTCCAGCCCCAGCATTTT.